The rows below give T cell receptor beta chains drawn from one sample of a study of glioma-infiltrating T cells. MiXCR, run by TCRdb on the multiplex PCR reads, gives a single entry per CDR3 protein. Of roughly 120,000 distinct CDR3 sequences listed, roughly 25% are singletons. The source material was glioma tissue, nonneoplastic brain tissue, or PBMCs (not recorded which). All receptors derive from a human donor with low-grade glioma or glioblastoma, undergoing nonglioma brain surgery, or in good health (not recorded which). Both conserved end residues are part of each CDR3. Each record gives: J gene, V gene, D gene, clone size, CDR3 DNA, CDR3 protein. D genes are given only for firm matches. Some rows have no size entry. The others give once, few or many, or a class for an expanded clone.

j_call: TRBJ1-2; v_call: TRBV7-2; d_call: TRBD1; clone_size: many; cdr3_nt: TGTGCCAGCAGCTCCCAGGGGGGCTGGGGCTACACCTTC; cdr3_aa: CASSSQGGWGYTF
j_call: TRBJ1-5; v_call: TRBV28; d_call: TRBD1; clone_size: many; cdr3_nt: TGTGCCAGCAGGCAGGACAGGGGTGGCAATCAGCCCCAGCATTTT; cdr3_aa: CASRQDRGGNQPQHF
j_call: TRBJ1-3; v_call: TRBV7-6; d_call: NA; clone_size: many; cdr3_nt: TGTGCCAGCAGCCCAATGAGGGACACAGTTTACTCTGGAAACACCATATATTTT; cdr3_aa: CASSPMRDTVYSGNTIYF
j_call: TRBJ1-4; v_call: TRBV6-1; d_call: TRBD1; clone_size: many; cdr3_nt: TGTGCCAGCAGCCAGACAGGGGAGAATGAAAAACTGTTTTTT; cdr3_aa: CASSQTGENEKLFF
j_call: TRBJ2-3; v_call: TRBV20-1; d_call: NA; clone_size: NA; cdr3_nt: TGCAGTGCTAGGGACGGCGGGAGCACAGATACGCAGTATTTT; cdr3_aa: CSARDGGSTDTQYF
j_call: TRBJ1-5; v_call: TRBV30; d_call: NA; clone_size: NA; cdr3_nt: TGTGCTGCGAAGGGGGAGGGCGGGCAGCCCCAGCATTTT; cdr3_aa: CAAKGEGGQPQHF
j_call: TRBJ2-7; v_call: TRBV6-6; d_call: NA; clone_size: many; cdr3_nt: TGTGCCAGCAGTTACATCGGGGGCTACGAGCAGTACTTC; cdr3_aa: CASSYIGGYEQYF
j_call: TRBJ1-2; v_call: TRBV6-1; d_call: NA; clone_size: many; cdr3_nt: TGTGCCAGCTTGGGGGTTAACTATGGCTACACCTTC; cdr3_aa: CASLGVNYGYTF
j_call: TRBJ2-6; v_call: TRBV14; d_call: NA; clone_size: many; cdr3_nt: TGTGCCAGCAGCCAAGACGGAGTCTCTGGGGCCAACGTCCTGACTTTC; cdr3_aa: CASSQDGVSGANVLTF
j_call: TRBJ2-5; v_call: TRBV6-1; d_call: NA; clone_size: many; cdr3_nt: TGTGCCAGCAGGGGGGTCCAAGAGACCCAGTACTTC; cdr3_aa: CASRGVQETQYF
j_call: TRBJ2-5; v_call: TRBV12-3/TRBV12-4; d_call: NA; clone_size: NA; cdr3_nt: TGTGCCAGAGGTTGGATGTCGACCCAGTACTTC; cdr3_aa: CARGWMSTQYF
j_call: TRBJ2-3; v_call: TRBV6-1; d_call: NA; clone_size: many; cdr3_nt: TGTGCCAGCAGTCCGGGACTGGGCTGGGCGGATACGCAGTATTTT; cdr3_aa: CASSPGLGWADTQYF
j_call: TRBJ1-1; v_call: TRBV29-1; d_call: TRBD1; clone_size: many; cdr3_nt: TGCAGCGTTGAGGACAGGGGTAACACTGAAGCTTTCTTT; cdr3_aa: CSVEDRGNTEAFF
j_call: TRBJ2-3; v_call: TRBV7-2; d_call: TRBD1; clone_size: many; cdr3_nt: TGTGCCAGCAGCCGTCAGGGACAGGGATCAGATACGCAGTATTTT; cdr3_aa: CASSRQGQGSDTQYF
j_call: TRBJ1-1; v_call: TRBV6-1; d_call: NA; clone_size: many; cdr3_nt: TGTGCCAGCAGTGGATCGGGGCCGAACACTGAAGCTTTCTTT; cdr3_aa: CASSGSGPNTEAFF
j_call: TRBJ1-2; v_call: TRBV28; d_call: NA; clone_size: few; cdr3_nt: TGTGCCAGCAGCGCCCCTGCGACGGCTAGTGGCTACACCTTC; cdr3_aa: CASSAPATASGYTF
j_call: TRBJ1-2; v_call: TRBV3-1; d_call: NA; clone_size: many; cdr3_nt: TGTGCCAGCAGCCGCGGGGAGTATGGCTACACCTTC; cdr3_aa: CASSRGEYGYTF